This record concerns one T cell receptor beta chain sequence. Via MiXCR, TCRdb re-called the 5' RACE reads, giving one row per CDR3 protein. The sample has over 600,000 distinct CDR3 sequences; approximately 22% are singletons. The sample belongs to a study of identical twins. The CDR3 loop spans 20 amino acids. CDR1 DFQATT and CDR2 SNEGSKA come from the germline V gene (reference sequence). V dropped 0 bases and J dropped 1 base, with 26 bases sitting between them. The sample also formed part of further work on T cells expressing NK-cell markers. From that paper: Also leading the CD3+CD56-NKG2C+ fraction in a handful of donors were these clonotypes.

The receptor comes from a woman aged 18-29 years in good health. Input material: PBMCs. The genes are TRBV20-1 and TRBJ2-3; D is unresolved. CDR3 amino acids: CSARDPGVKGITLGTDTQYF. CDR3 DNA sequence: TGCAGTGCTAGAGACCCTGGGGTGAAGGGAATCACTTTGGGCACAGATACGCAGTATTTT.